Listed below are T cell receptor beta chains from one sample, sequenced in a study of cytomegalovirus exposure and HLA in healthy donors. TCRdb's table, derived via immunoSEQ multiplex PCR, lists solely in-frame clones and lacks some. The table includes about 120,000 clones, over 50% detected once. The sequenced sample was PBMCs. The source is a woman between 40 and 55 years old in good health and CMV-seropositive. CDR3s include the opening cysteine and the closing phenylalanine or tryptophan. The D gene is left open where the match is weak. Size is stated for part of the rows, as once, few or many counts, or as a class when the clone is expanded.

j_call | v_call | d_call | clone_size | cdr3_aa | cdr3_nt
TRBJ1-1 | TRBV5-1 | TRBD1 | few | CASSFTGDTEAFF | TGCGCCAGCAGCTTCACAGGGGACACTGAAGCTTTCTTT
TRBJ2-7 | TRBV6-5 | TRBD1 | few | CASSYDRTGGYEQYF | TGTGCCAGCAGTTACGATCGGACAGGGGGCTACGAGCAGTACTTC
TRBJ2-5 | TRBV7-9 | . | . | CSGGVFGQETQYF | TGTTCCGGGGGAGTTTTCGGGCAAGAGACCCAGTACTTC
TRBJ1-2 | TRBV27 | TRBD1 | . | CASSFSGQGYGYTF | TGTGCCAGCAGTTTTTCGGGACAGGGCTATGGCTACACCTTC
TRBJ2-7 | TRBV27 | . | . | CASSLWPMYEQYF | TGTGCCAGCAGTTTATGGCCCATGTACGAGCAGTACTTC
TRBJ2-7 | TRBV7-2 | TRBD2 | . | CASSLTSSYEQYF | TGTGCCAGCAGCTTGACTAGCTCTTACGAGCAGTACTTC
TRBJ1-2 | TRBV28 | . | few | CASSFATGGYTF | TGTGCCAGCAGTTTCGCGACTGGAGGCTACACCTTC
TRBJ2-4 | TRBV28 | TRBD1 | . | CASSSAGTVAKNIQYF | TGTGCCAGCAGTTCAGCCGGGACAGTAGCCAAAAACATTCAGTACTTC
TRBJ2-7 | TRBV5-4 | TRBD2 | . | CASSAGTSGYEQYF | TGTGCCAGCAGCGCAGGGACTAGCGGGTACGAGCAGTACTTC
TRBJ1-2 | TRBV27 | . | . | CASSYGTSYGYTF | TGTGCCAGCAGTTACGGGACAAGCTATGGCTACACCTTC
TRBJ1-2 | TRBV27 | TRBD1 | few | CASSLLSGGNYGYTF | TGTGCCAGCAGTTTATTATCAGGGGGCAACTATGGCTACACCTTC
TRBJ1-2 | TRBV7-9 | . | . | CASSPRTQTYYGYTF | TGTGCCAGCAGCCCTAGGACACAGACCTACTATGGCTACACCTTC
TRBJ1-5 | TRBV19 | TRBD1 | . | CASSAGQGVNQPQHF | TGTGCCAGTAGTGCCGGACAGGGGGTGAATCAGCCCCAGCATTTT
TRBJ2-2 | TRBV7-7 | TRBD1 | . | CASSDRENTGELFF | TGTGCTAGCAGTGACAGGGAGAACACCGGGGAGCTGTTTTTT
TRBJ2-7 | TRBV19 | TRBD2 | . | CASSTRLAGTNEQYF | TGTGCCAGTAGCACCCGACTAGCGGGAACGAACGAGCAGTACTTC
TRBJ2-3 | TRBV27 | TRBD2 | . | CASSLTSGRTDTQYF | TGTGCCAGCAGCCTGACTAGCGGGAGAACAGATACGCAGTATTTT
TRBJ1-5 | TRBV25-1 | . | . | CASSEFGGSNQPQHF | TGTGCCAGCAGTGAATTCGGGGGTAGCAATCAGCCCCAGCATTTT
TRBJ2-5 | TRBV2 | . | . | CASTWGRLETQYF | TGTGCCAGCACTTGGGGGCGCTTAGAGACCCAGTACTTC
TRBJ1-1 | TRBV5-4 | TRBD1 | . | CASTLDRGSTEAFF | TGTGCCAGCACTCTGGACAGGGGGAGCACTGAAGCTTTCTTT
TRBJ2-3 | TRBV7-2 | TRBD1 | . | CASTSGTGGTDTQYF | TGTGCCAGCACCTCCGGGACAGGGGGCACGGATACGCAGTATTTT
TRBJ1-1 | TRBV6-5 | TRBD1 | . | CASRNRGGDTEAFF | TGTGCCAGCAGAAACAGGGGGGGAGACACTGAAGCTTTCTTT
TRBJ2-1 | TRBV7-9 | TRBD2 | . | CASSGPSGRETNEQFF | TGTGCCAGCAGCGGACCTAGCGGGAGGGAGACCAATGAGCAGTTCTTC
TRBJ2-7 | TRBV25-1 | TRBD1 | . | CASSGRDRETYEQYF | TGTGCCAGCAGTGGCCGGGACAGGGAAACCTACGAGCAGTACTTC
TRBJ2-7 | TRBV6-5 | TRBD1 | . | CASRGGTAYEQYF | TGTGCCAGCAGGGGTGGGACAGCTTACGAGCAGTACTTC
TRBJ2-7 | TRBV7-6 | . | . | CASSLAGLAEQYF | TGTGCCAGCAGCTTAGCGGGACTGGCCGAGCAGTACTTC
TRBJ1-2 | TRBV2 | TRBD1 | . | CASSGSQGASGYTF | TGTGCCAGCAGTGGGTCTCAGGGGGCGTCCGGCTACACCTTC
TRBJ1-1 | TRBV5-1 | . | . | CASKGELEAFF | TGCGCCAGCAAGGGGGAACTTGAAGCTTTCTTT
TRBJ1-1 | TRBV5-1 | TRBD1 | . | CASSSTGGWTTEAFF | TGCGCCAGCAGCTCAACAGGGGGCTGGACCACTGAAGCTTTCTTT
TRBJ1-2 | TRBV7-2 | . | few | CASSPKYRDGYTF | TGTGCCAGCAGCCCAAAATACAGGGATGGCTACACCTTC
TRBJ2-3 | TRBV6-1 | TRBD2 | . | CASSHQLAEDTQYF | TGTGCCAGCAGTCACCAACTAGCGGAAGATACGCAGTATTTT
TRBJ1-1 | TRBV27 | . | . | CASSLYVKGKAFF | TGTGCCAGCAGTTTATATGTTAAGGGGAAAGCTTTCTTT
TRBJ2-7 | TRBV29-1 | . | . | CSVRKEAGRNYEQYF | TGCAGCGTCCGAAAGGAGGCGGGCAGAAACTACGAGCAGTACTTC
TRBJ2-1 | TRBV6-1 | . | . | CASRGSGYNEQFF | TGTGCCAGCCGCGGATCCGGCTACAATGAGCAGTTCTTC
TRBJ2-3 | TRBV6-1 | TRBD2 | . | CASSAKTSGSTDTQYF | TGTGCCAGCAGTGCAAAAACTAGCGGGAGCACAGATACGCAGTATTTT
TRBJ1-2 | TRBV13 | TRBD1 | . | CASSVPGQGAGGYTF | TGTGCCAGCAGCGTTCCGGGACAGGGGGCTGGCGGCTACACCTTC
TRBJ2-1 | TRBV2 | TRBD2 | . | CASLPGLASNEQFF | TGTGCCAGCCTCCCGGGACTAGCGAGCAATGAGCAGTTCTTC
TRBJ2-3 | TRBV5-1 | TRBD2 | . | CATTPNGGFTDTQYF | TGCGCCACCACCCCAAACGGGGGGTTCACAGATACGCAGTATTTT
TRBJ1-2 | TRBV7-9 | TRBD1 | once | CASSLGDSINYGYTF | TGTGCCAGCAGCTTAGGGGACAGCATTAACTATGGCTACACCTTC
TRBJ2-7 | TRBV2 | . | few | CASSGYTASSTSPSWQYF | TGTGCCAGCAGTGGTTACACAGCGAGTTCGACTAGTCCATCCTGGCAGTACTTC
TRBJ2-7 | TRBV7-3 | . | . | CASSWRRGTADYEQYF | TGTGCCAGCAGCTGGCGACGCGGGACCGCCGACTACGAGCAGTACTTC
TRBJ2-1 | TRBV5-1 | TRBD2 | . | CASSSWTSNDNEQFF | TGCGCCAGCAGCTCCTGGACTAGCAATGACAATGAGCAGTTCTTC
TRBJ2-7 | TRBV7-9 | TRBD2 | once | CSSTLAGVGFDEQYF | TGTTCCAGCACCCTGGCGGGGGTAGGGTTCGACGAGCAGTACTTC